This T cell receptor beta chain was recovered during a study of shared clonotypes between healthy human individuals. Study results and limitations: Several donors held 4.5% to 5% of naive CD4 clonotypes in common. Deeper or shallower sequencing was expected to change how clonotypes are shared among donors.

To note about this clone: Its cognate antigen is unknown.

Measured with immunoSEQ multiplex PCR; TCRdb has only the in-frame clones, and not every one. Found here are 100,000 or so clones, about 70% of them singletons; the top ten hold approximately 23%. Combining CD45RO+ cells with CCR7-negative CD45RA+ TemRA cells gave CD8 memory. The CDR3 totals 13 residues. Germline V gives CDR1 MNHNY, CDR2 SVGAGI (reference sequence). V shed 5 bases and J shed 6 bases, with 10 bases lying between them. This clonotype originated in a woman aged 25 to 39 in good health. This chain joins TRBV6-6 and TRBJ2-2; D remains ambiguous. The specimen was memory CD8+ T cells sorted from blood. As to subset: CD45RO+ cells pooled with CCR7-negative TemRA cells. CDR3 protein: CASSPNKAGELFF. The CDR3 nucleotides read TGTGCCAGCAGTCCCAACAAGGCCGGGGAGCTGTTTTTT.